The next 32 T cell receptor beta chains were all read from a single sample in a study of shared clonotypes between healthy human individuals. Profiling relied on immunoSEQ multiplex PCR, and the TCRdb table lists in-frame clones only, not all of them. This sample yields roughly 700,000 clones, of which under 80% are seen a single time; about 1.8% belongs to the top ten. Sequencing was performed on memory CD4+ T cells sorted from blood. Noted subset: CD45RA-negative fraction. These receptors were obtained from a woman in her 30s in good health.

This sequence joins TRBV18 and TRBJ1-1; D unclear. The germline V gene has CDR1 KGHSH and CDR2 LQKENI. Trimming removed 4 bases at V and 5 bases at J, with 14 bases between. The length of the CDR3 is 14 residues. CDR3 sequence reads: CASSLSVQLTEAFF. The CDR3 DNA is TGTGCCAGCTCACTTTCCGTACAGTTAACTGAAGCTTTCTTT.

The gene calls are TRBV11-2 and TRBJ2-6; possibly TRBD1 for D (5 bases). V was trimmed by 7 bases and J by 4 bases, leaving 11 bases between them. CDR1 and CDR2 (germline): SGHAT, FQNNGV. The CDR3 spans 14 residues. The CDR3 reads CASTKGSGANVLTF. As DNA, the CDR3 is TGTGCCAGCACCAAGGGGTCAGGGGCCAACGTCCTGACTTTC.

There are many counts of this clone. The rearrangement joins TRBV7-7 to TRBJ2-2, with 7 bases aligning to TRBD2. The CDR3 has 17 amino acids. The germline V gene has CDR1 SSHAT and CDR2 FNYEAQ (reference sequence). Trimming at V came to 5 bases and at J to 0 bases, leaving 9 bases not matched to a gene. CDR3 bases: TGTGCCAGCAGCCTCACCGGGACTACCACGAACACCGGGGAGCTGTTTTTT. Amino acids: CASSLTGTTTNTGELFF.

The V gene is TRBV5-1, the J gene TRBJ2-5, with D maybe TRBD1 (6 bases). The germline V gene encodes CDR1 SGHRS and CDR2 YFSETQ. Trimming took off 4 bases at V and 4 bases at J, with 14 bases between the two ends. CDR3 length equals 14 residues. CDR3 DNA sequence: TGCGCCAGCAGCCCGGGACACGGGGCAGAGACCCAGTACTTC. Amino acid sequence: CASSPGHGAETQYF.

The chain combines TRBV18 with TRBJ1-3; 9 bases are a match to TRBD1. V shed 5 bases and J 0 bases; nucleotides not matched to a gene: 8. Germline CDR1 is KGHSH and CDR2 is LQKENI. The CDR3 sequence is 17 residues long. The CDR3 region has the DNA TGTGCCAGCTCATCAGCCGGGACAGGGCACTCTGGAAACACCATATATTTT. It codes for CASSSAGTGHSGNTIYF.

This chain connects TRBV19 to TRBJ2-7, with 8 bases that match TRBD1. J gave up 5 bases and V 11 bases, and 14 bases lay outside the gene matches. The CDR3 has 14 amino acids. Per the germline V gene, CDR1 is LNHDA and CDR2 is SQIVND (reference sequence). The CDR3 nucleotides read TGTGCCTCACGAAACCGGGACAGGATTAACGAGCAGTACTTC. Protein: CASRNRDRINEQYF.

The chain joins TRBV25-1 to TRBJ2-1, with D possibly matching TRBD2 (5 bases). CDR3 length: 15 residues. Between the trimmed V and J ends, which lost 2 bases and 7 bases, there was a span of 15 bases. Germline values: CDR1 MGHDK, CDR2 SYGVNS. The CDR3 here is CASSEASAGGNEQFF. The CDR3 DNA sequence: TGTGCCAGCAGTGAAGCCTCGGCGGGCGGGAATGAGCAGTTCTTC.

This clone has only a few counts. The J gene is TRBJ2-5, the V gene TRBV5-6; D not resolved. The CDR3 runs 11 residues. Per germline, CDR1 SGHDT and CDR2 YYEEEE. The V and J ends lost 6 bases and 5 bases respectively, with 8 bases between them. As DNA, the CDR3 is TGTGCCAGCATATTGTGGGAGACCCAGTACTTC. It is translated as CASILWETQYF.

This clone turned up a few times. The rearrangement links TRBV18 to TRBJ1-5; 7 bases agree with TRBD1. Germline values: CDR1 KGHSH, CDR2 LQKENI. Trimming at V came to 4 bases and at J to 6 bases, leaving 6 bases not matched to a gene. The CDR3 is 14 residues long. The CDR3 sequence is CASSLDRDGQPQHF. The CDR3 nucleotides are TGTGCCAGCTCACTCGACAGGGACGGTCAGCCCCAGCATTTT.

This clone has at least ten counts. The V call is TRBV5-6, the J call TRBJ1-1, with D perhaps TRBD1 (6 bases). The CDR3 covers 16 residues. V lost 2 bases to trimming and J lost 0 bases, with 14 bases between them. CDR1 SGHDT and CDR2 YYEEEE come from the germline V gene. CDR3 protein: CASSLGGSAMNTEAFF. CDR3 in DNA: TGTGCCAGCAGCTTAGGGGGGTCCGCAATGAACACTGAAGCTTTCTTT.

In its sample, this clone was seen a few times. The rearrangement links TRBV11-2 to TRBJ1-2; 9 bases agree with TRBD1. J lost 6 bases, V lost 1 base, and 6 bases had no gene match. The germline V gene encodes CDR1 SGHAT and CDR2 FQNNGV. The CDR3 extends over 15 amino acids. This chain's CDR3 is CASSLGGQGRNGYTF. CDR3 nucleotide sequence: TGTGCCAGCAGCTTAGGGGGACAGGGAAGAAATGGCTACACCTTC.

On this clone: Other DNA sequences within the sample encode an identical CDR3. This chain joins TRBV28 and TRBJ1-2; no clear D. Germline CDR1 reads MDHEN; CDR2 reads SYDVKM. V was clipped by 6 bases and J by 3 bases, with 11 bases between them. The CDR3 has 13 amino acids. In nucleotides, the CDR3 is TGTGCCAGCAGCTTGGGTAGGGACTATGGCTACACCTTC. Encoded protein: CASSLGRDYGYTF.

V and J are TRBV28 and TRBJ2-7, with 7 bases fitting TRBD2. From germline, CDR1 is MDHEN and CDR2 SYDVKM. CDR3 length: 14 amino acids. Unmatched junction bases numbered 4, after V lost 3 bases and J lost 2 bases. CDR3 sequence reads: CASSFFGGAYEQYF. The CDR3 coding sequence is TGTGCCAGCAGTTTTTTTGGGGGGGCCTACGAGCAGTACTTC.

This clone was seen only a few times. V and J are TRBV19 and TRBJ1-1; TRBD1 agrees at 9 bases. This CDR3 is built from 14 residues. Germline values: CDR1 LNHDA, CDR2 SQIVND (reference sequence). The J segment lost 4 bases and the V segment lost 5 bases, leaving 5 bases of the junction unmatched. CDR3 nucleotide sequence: TGTGCCAGTAGTTCGACAGGGGGAGTCACTGAAGCTTTCTTT. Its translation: CASSSTGGVTEAFF.

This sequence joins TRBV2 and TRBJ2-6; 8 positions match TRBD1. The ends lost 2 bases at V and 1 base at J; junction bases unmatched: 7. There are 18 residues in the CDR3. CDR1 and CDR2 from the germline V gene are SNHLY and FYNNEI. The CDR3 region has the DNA TGTGCCAGCAGTGAAATTGCAGGGGGCGGTTCTGGGGCCAACGTCCTGACTTTC. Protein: CASSEIAGGGSGANVLTF.

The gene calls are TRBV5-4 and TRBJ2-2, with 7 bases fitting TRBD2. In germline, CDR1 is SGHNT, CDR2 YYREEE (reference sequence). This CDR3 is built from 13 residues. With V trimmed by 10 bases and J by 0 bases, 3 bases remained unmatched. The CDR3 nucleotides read TGTGCCGTAAGCGGGGCGAACACCGGGGAGCTGTTTTTT. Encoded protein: CAVSGANTGELFF.

The CDR3 loop is CASSEVGSGAYNEQFF. CDR3 coding DNA: TGTGCCAGCAGTGAAGTAGGGAGTGGGGCGTACAATGAGCAGTTCTTC. This chain uses TRBV6-1 with TRBJ2-1; D possibly matches TRBD1 or TRBD2 (5 bases each). This CDR3 spans 16 amino acids. CDR1 MNHNS and CDR2 SASEGT come from the germline V gene. V dropped 1 base and J dropped 4 bases, with 14 bases sitting between them.

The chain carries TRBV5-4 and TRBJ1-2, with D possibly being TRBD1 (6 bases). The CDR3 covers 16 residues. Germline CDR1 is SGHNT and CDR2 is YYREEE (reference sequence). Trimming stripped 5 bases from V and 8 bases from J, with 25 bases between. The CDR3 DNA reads TGTGCCAGCAGAATTAGCTCGGGCACAGGGATGCGCGGCTACACCTTC. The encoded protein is CASRISSGTGMRGYTF.

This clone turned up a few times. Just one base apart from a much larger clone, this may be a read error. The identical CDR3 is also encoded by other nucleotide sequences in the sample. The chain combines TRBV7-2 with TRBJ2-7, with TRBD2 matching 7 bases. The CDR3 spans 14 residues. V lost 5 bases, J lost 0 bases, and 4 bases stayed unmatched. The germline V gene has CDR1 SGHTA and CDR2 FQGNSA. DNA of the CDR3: TGTGCCAGCAGCCTCCAGCGGGACTCCTACGAGCAGTACTTC. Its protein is CASSLQRDSYEQYF.

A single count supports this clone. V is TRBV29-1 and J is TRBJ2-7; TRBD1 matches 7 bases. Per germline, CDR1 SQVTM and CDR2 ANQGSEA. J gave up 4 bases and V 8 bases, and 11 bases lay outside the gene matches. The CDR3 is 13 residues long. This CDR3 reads CSTSTGQRYEQYF. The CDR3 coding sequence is TGCAGCACCTCCACGGGACAGCGATACGAGCAGTACTTC.

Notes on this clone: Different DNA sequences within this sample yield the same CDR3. The CDR3 sequence is CASSRGLADTQYF. For the CDR3, the DNA is TGTGCCAGTAGCCGGGGTCTGGCGGATACGCAGTATTTT. The genes are TRBV19 and TRBJ2-3; weak D call: TRBD2 (5 bases). Germline V gene lookup returns CDR1 LNHDA and CDR2 SQIVND (reference sequence). This CDR3 contains 13 residues. V shed 6 bases and J shed 6 bases, with 13 bases lying between them.

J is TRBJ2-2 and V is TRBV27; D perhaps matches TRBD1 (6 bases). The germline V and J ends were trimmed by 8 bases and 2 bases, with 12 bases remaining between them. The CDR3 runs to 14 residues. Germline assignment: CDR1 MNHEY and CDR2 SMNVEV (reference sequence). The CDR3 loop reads CASVGTRNTGELFF. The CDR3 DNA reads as TGTGCCAGCGTCGGGACAAGAAACACCGGGGAGCTGTTTTTT.

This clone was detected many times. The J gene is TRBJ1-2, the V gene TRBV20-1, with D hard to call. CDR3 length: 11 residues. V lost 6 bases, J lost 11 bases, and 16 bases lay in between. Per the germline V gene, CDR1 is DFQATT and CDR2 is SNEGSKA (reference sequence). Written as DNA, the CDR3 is TGCAGTGCCGGGCGGGAGGGAGGATACACCTTC. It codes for CSAGREGGYTF.

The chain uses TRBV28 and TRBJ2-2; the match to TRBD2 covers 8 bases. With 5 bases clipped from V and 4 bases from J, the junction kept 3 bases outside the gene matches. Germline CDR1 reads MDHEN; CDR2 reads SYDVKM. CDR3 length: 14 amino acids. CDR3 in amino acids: CASSSGSGTGELFF. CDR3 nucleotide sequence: TGTGCCAGCAGTAGCGGGAGTGGCACCGGGGAGCTGTTTTTT.

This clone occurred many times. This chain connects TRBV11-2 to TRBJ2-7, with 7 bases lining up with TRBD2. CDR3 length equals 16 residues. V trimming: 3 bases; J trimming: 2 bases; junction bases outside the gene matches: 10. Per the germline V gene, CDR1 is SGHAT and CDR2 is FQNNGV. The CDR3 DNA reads TGTGCCAGCAGCTTCGAGGGAGGGATTGAGACCTACGAGCAGTACTTC. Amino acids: CASSFEGGIETYEQYF.

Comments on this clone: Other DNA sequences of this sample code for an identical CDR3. CDR3 sequence: CASSPAGGYEQYF. CDR3 DNA: TGTGCCAGCAGCCCCGCTGGCGGTTACGAGCAGTACTTC. The chain combines TRBV5-4 with TRBJ2-7; D gene uncertain. This CDR3 is 13 amino acids long. V was pared by 4 bases and J by 4 bases, with 12 bases between. The germline gives CDR1 SGHNT, CDR2 YYREEE (reference sequence).

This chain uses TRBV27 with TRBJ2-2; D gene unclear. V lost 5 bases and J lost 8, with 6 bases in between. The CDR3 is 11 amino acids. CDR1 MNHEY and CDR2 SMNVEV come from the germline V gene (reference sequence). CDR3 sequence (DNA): TGTGCCAGCAGTCGAGAGGGGGAGCTGTTTTTT. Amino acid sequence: CASSREGELFF.

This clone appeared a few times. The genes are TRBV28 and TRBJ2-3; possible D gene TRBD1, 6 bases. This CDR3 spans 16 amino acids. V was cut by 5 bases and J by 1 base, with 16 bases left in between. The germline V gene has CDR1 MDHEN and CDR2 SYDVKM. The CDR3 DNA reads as TGTGCCAGCAGTGACTTCGGCAGGGGAGGCACAGATACGCAGTATTTT. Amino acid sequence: CASSDFGRGGTDTQYF.

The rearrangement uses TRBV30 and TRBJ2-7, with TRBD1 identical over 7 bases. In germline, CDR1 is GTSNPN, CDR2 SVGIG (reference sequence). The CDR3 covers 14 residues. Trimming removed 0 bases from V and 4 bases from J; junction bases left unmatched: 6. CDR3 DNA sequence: TGTGCCTGGAGTGTAGTCGGCAGGGGGTACGAGCAGTACTTC. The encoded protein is CAWSVVGRGYEQYF.

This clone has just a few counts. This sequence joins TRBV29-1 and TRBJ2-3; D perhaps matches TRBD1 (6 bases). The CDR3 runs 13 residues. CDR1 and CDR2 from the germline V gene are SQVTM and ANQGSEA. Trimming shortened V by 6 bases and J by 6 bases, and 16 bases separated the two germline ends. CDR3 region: CSVGQNSVDTQYF. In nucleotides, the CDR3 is TGCAGCGTAGGACAGAATAGTGTGGATACGCAGTATTTT.

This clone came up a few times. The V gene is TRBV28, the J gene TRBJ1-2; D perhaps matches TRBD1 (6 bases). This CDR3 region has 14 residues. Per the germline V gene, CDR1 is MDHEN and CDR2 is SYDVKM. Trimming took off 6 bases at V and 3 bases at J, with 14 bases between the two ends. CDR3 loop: CASRQGRNHYGYTF. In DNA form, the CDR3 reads TGTGCCAGCAGACAGGGACGTAACCACTATGGCTACACCTTC.

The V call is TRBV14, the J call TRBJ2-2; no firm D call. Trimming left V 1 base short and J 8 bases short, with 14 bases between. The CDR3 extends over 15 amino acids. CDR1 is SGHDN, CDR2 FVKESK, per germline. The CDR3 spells CASSQADLQSGELFF. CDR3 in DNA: TGTGCCAGCAGCCAAGCGGACCTTCAATCTGGGGAGCTGTTTTTT.